This T cell receptor (beta chain) was sequenced during a study of blood T cell repertoires in COVID-19 (dated by TCRdb to 2019 to 2021). At the level of the whole study: The collaborator samples originated in the United States, Italy and Spain and spanned the acute and convalescent phases of COVID-19. Deeply sampled blood TCRbeta repertoires from subjects exposed to, actively infected with, or recovered from COVID-19 were included in the dataset. HLA class I and class II types, where available, came from metadata supplied by the sample provider rather than from assay-based typing. Samples were obtained from the ongoing ImmuneRACE study (first 160 participants) and from 950 to 1,500 subjects provided by 6 global collaborators. A freely available public database, intended as a resource for researchers studying the immune response to SARS-CoV-2, is where the repertoires were released. Nearly every sample came with metadata listing a de-identified subject ID, COVID-19 status, age in years and sex. The prospective study material was composed of cDNA or gDNA derived from T cells, B-cell-depleted T cells, or PBMCs. What the work shows at the level of the full study, not this receptor alone: The quantity of clinical and demographic metadata differed by source and by participant and was supplied without curation.

From the cysteine through the phenylalanine, the CDR3 covers 16 amino acids. Only the CDR3 part of the read is kept: 48 bases, read in frame from the first base. The germline V gene supplies CDR1 SGHRS and CDR2 YFSETQ. V is clipped by 1 base and J by 1 base, and the sequence between their germline boundaries is 15 bases long. Participants in the prospective study were enrolled through a virtual design, were aged roughly 18 to 100 years, and lived in approximately 24 United States geographic areas. To assign participants to cohorts, the prospective study relied on clinical history that participants themselves reported in a screening survey and a study questionnaire. In the prospective study, whole blood, serum and a nasopharyngeal or oropharyngeal swab were collected from each participant by mobile phlebotomists. Participants in the prospective study had the option to provide additional blood draws and questionnaires over an approximately two-month period. Before DNA extraction, blood samples from the prospective study were shipped at room temperature or frozen.

TCRbeta CDR3 regions were amplified from genomic DNA by means of the immunoSEQ Assay, a bias-controlled multiplex PCR. The source study handled its data this way. The number of nucleated cells in each sample was estimated from the amplification of reference gene primers within the assay. To quantify the absolute abundance of each unique TCRbeta CDR3 rearrangement, sequence reads were collapsed and filtered. For each sample, productive Simpson clonality was calculated as the square root of Simpson's diversity index across productive rearrangements. Imported from immuneACCESS, the table was reduced by TCRdb to in-frame sequences with V and J called. These copies leave out some clones; in studies compared against another copy, an unresolved V gene accounts for under half, and the cause of the remainder is not known. V, J and clone size were drawn from that table, and D and trimming were deduced from the DNA. This sample comprises about 210,000 clones, 81% of them detected only once. The ten largest clones take up around 9% of the sample.

Comment on this clone: Its antigen has not been determined. Base qualities are not provided; no much larger clone lies one nucleotide away.

Sequencing was carried out using PBMCs or T cells enriched from blood (not recorded which). The clonotype originates from a woman in her forties or fifties with acute COVID-19. This chain joins TRBV5-1 to TRBJ2-7; the D gene cannot be named for sure. The sequenced DNA is TGCGCCAGCAGCTTGCTTTCTAACCCGACTTCCTACGAGCAGTACTTC. Translation gives CASSLLSNPTSYEQYF.